Below, one T cell receptor beta chain is given with its context. Here immunoSEQ multiplex PCR was the method, and the copy in TCRdb shows in-frame clones only, minus some. The sample consists of under 70,000 clones, roughly 86% of them appearing once. These data are taken from a study of OX40 agonist ivuxolimab in advanced cancers. Germline V gene data show CDR1 as LNHDA and CDR2 as SQIVND (reference sequence). V lost 4 bases, J lost 7 bases, and 23 bases lay in between. The CDR3 runs 16 residues. Sample: CD4+ or CD8+ T cells sorted from blood, taken in a trial of the OX40 agonist ivuxolimab. The sequence was obtained from an adult with an advanced solid tumor such as melanoma, head and neck, liver or kidney cancer. V is TRBV19 and J is TRBJ2-7, with a possible D match to TRBD2 (6 bases). The CDR3 spells CASSRRAGRSGYEQYF. The CDR3 region has the DNA TGTGCCAGTAGTAGACGAGCGGGCCGGTCGGGGTATGAGCAGTACTTC.